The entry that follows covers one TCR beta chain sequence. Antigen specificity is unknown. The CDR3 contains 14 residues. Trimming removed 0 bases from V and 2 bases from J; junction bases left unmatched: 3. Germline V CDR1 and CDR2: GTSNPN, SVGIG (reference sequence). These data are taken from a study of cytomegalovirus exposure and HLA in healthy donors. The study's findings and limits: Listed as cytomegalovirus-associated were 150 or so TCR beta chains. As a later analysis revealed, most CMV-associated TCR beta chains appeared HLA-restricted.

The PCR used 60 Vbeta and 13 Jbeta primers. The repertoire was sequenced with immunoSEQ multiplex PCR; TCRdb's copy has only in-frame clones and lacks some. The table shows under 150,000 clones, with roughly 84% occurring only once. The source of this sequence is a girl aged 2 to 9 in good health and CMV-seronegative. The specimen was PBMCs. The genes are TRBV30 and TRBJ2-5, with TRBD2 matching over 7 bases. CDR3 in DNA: TGTGCCTGGAGTGTCGGAGCGGGGCAAGAGACCCAGTACTTC. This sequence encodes CAWSVGAGQETQYF.